This TCR beta chain stems from a study of CD8 T cells in ankylosing spondylitis. Study conclusions and caveats: Clones tied to disease were said to be significantly enriched in matched ankylosing spondylitis synovial fluid. Several of the motif variants were reported before in synovial fluid and blood from reactive arthritis. A TCR beta motif made of about 8 highly homologous variants seemed typical of ankylosing spondylitis blood. CD8+ disease-linked clones were present at relatively low frequencies in blood.

There are 15 residues in the CDR3. The V and J ends lost 4 bases and 7 bases respectively, with 17 bases between them. Germline-derived CDR1 and CDR2 are LGHNA and YNFKEQ. TCR beta libraries were made by quantitative 5'-RACE with molecular barcodes. MiXCR, run by TCRdb on the 5' RACE reads, gives a single entry per CDR3 protein. The table shows hundreds of thousands of distinct CDR3 sequences, with about 10% occurring only once. This clonotype was observed many times. Its antigen is not identified. The clonotype originates from a male donor with ankylosing spondylitis. The gene calls are TRBV4-2 and TRBJ2-4; D uncertain. Material: blood, either unsorted or a sorted T cell fraction (not recorded which). The CDR3 loop reads CASSPDPARPNIQYF. The CDR3 DNA follows: TGTGCCAGCAGCCCGGACCCGGCTCGGCCTAACATTCAGTACTTC.